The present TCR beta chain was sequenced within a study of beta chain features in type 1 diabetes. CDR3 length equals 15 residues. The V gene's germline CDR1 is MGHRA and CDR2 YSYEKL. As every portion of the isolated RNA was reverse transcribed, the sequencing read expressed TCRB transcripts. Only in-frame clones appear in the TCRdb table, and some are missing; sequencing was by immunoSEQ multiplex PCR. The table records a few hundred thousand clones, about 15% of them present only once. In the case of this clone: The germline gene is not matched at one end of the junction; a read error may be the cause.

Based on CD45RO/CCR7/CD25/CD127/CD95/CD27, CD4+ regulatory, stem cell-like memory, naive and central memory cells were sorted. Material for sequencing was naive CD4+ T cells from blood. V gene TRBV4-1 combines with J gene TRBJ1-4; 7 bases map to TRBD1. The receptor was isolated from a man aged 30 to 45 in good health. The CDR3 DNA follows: TGCGCCAGCAACCAAGTAGACAGGGATGGCGAAAAACTGTTTTTT. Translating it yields CASNQVDRDGEKLFF.